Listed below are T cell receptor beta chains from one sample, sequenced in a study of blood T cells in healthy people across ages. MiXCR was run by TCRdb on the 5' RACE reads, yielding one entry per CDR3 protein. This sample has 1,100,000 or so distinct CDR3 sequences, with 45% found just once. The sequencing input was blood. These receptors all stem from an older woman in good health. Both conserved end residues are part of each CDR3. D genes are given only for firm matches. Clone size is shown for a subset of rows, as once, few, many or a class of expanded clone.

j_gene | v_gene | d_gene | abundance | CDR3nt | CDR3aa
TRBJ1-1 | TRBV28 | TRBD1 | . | TGTGCCAGCAGACCTTGGGACAGATTGAACACTGAAGCTTTCTTT | CASRPWDRLNTEAFF
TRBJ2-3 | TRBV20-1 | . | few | TGCAGTGCGTTCGCCGGGATAACGCAGTATTTT | CSAFAGITQYF
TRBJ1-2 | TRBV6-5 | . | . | TGTGTCAGCAGTTATTTAGGGGCTCAGAACTATGGCTACACCTTC | CVSSYLGAQNYGYTF
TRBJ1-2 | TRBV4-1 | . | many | TGCGCCAGCAGCCAAGTGAACTATGGCTACACCTTC | CASSQVNYGYTF
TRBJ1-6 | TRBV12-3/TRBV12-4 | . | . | TGTGCCAGCAGTCTTCAGGGAAATAATTCACCCCTCCACTTT | CASSLQGNNSPLHF
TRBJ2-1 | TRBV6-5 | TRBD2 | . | TGTGCCAGCAGGGGCCTAGCGGGAGGGAATGAGCAGTTCTTC | CASRGLAGGNEQFF
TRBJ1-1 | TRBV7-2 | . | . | TGTGCCAGCAGCTTACAACGGGCCCGAGGCACTGAAGCTTTCTTT | CASSLQRARGTEAFF
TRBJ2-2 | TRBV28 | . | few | TGTGCCAGCACCGTCCCCCCGAACACCGGGGAGCTGTTTTTT | CASTVPPNTGELFF
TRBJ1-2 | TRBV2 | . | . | TGTGCCAGCAGTGGTGTCCCGCAGGGCAACTATGGCTACACCTTC | CASSGVPQGNYGYTF
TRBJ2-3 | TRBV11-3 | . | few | TGTGCCAGCAGCTTAGATCTTGTCACGCATACGCAGTATTTT | CASSLDLVTHTQYF
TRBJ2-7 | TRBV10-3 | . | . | TGTGCCATCAGTGTGGATGACAGGAGATCTTACGAGCAGTACTTC | CAISVDDRRSYEQYF
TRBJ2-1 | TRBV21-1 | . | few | TGTGCCAGCAGCAAAGAGGGCCTAGCGGAGAAGTCTGGCTACAATGAGCAGTTCTTC | CASSKEGLAEKSGYNEQFF
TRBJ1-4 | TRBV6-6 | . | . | TGTGCCAGCAGTTACCAAGACCCTATAAAACTGTTTTTT | CASSYQDPIKLFF
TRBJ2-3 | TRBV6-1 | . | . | TGTGCCAGCAGACAGATAGATACGCAGTATTTT | CASRQIDTQYF
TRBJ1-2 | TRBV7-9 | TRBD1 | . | TGTGCCAGCAGCTTAGGGACAGGAAGTCGCGGCTACACCTTC | CASSLGTGSRGYTF
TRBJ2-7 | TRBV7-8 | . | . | TGTGCCAGCAGCTTAGACGGGCTAGTTTCCTACGAGCAGTACTTC | CASSLDGLVSYEQYF
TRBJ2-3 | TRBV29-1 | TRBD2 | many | TGCAGCGTGTCCGGGACTAGCGGCACAGATACGCAGTATTTT | CSVSGTSGTDTQYF
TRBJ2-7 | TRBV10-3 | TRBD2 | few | TGTGCCATCGCCCTCTCTGGGGTAGCGGGGGCTGGGGAGCAGTACTTC | CAIALSGVAGAGEQYF
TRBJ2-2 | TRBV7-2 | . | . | TGTGCCAGCCCTCGGTTAGGAGCGAACACCGGGGAGCTGTTTTTT | CASPRLGANTGELFF
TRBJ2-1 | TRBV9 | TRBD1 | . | TGTGCCAGCAGCGTTGGGATTGGGACAGGGGAGAATGAGCAGTTCTTC | CASSVGIGTGENEQFF
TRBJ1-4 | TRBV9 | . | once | TGTGCCAGCAGCGTAGGGGGGGTCAGCGATGAAAAACTGTTTTTT | CASSVGGVSDEKLFF
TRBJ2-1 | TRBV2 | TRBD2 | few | TGTGCCAGCAGTGAAGCGGCGGGACTAGCGGACTTCAATGAGCAGTTCTTC | CASSEAAGLADFNEQFF
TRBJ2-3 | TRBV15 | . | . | TGTGCCACCAGCAGAGATCGGGGGCTTACCCGACATACGCAGTATTTT | CATSRDRGLTRHTQYF
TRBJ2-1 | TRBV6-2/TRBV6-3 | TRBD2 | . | TGTGCCAGCAGTTTCGGCGCGGGAGCGCACAATGAGCAGTTCTTC | CASSFGAGAHNEQFF
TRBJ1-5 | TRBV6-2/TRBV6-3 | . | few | TGTGCCAGCAGTTCCAGGGGCCCTGGTCAGCCCCAGCATTTT | CASSSRGPGQPQHF
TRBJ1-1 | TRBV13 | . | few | TGTGCCAGCAGCCCTCGGGGTGCGGGGGGCCCACCCTATCCGAACACTGAAGCTTTCTTT | CASSPRGAGGPPYPNTEAFF
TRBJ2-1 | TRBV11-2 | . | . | TGTGCCAGCAGCTTAGTCGGCAAGGCCAATGAGCAGTTCTTC | CASSLVGKANEQFF
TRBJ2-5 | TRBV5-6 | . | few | TGTGCCAGCAGCCTGCCTGGAGGGGGCCAAGAGACCCAGTACTTC | CASSLPGGGQETQYF
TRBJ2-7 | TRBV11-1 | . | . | TGTGCCAGCAGCTTGGAAAGGGCTGACTCCTACGAGCGGTACTTC | CASSLERADSYERYF
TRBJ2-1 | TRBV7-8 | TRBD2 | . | TGTGCCAGCAGCCCACTAGCGTCAGCAAACAATGAGCAGTTCTTC | CASSPLASANNEQFF
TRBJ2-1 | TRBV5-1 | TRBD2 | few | TGCGCCAGCAGCCCAGGACTAGCGGGAGCGGGGGAGCAGTTCTTC | CASSPGLAGAGEQFF
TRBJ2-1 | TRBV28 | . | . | TGTCCCAGCAGTTTTCTGGGCAGGGTTAACAATGAGCAGTTCTTC | CPSSFLGRVNNEQFF
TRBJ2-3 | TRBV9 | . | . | TGTGCCAGCACCCACAGGGCGGGGACAGATACGCAGTATTTT | CASTHRAGTDTQYF
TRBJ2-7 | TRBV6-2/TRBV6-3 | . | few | TGTGCCAGCAGTTACTCGTACAGCGCTTACGAGCAGTACTTC | CASSYSYSAYEQYF
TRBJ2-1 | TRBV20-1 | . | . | TGCAGTGCTGATCCACCTAACAATGAGCAGTTCTTC | CSADPPNNEQFF